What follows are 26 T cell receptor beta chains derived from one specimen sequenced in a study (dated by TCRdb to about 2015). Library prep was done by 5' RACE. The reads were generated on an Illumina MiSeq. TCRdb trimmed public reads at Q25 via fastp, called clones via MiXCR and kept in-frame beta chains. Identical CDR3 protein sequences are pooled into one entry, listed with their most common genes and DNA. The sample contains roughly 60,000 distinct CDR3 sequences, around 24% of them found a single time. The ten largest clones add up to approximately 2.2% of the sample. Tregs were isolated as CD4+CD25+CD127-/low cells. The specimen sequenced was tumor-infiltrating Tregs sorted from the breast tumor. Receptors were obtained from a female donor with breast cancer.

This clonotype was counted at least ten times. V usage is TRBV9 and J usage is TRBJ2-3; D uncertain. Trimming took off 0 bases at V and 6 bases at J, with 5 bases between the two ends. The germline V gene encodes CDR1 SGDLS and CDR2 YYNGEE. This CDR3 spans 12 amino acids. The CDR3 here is CASSVEWDTQYF. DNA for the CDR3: TGTGCCAGCAGCGTAGAGTGGGATACGCAGTATTTT.

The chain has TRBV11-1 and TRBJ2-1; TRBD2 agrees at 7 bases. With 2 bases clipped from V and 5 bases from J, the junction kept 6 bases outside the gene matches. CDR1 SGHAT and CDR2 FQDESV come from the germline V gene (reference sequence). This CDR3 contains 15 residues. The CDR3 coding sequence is TGTGCCAGCAGCTTAAGGCTAGCGGACGACAATGAGCAGTTCTTC. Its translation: CASSLRLADDNEQFF.

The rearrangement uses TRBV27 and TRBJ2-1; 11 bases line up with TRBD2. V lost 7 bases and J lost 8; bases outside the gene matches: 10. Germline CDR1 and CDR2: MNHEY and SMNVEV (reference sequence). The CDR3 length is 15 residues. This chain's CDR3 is CASKQFSGRADEQFF. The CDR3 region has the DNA TGTGCCAGCAAGCAATTTAGCGGGAGGGCCGATGAGCAGTTCTTC.

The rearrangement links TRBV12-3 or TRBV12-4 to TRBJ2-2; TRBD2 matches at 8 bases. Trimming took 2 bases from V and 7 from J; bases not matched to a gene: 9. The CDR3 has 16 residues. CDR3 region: CASSLRAGGPNGELFF. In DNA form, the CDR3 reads TGTGCCAGCAGTTTACGGGCGGGGGGCCCGAACGGGGAGCTGTTTTTT.

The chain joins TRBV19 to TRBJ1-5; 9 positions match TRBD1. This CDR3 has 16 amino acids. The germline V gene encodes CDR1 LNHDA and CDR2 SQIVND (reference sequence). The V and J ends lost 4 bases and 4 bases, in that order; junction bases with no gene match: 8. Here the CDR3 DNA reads TGTGCCAGTAGTAAACTACAGGGGGCTCGAAATCAGCCCCAGCATTTT. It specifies CASSKLQGARNQPQHF.

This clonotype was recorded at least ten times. This chain's CDR3 is CASSPAGNNEQFF. CDR3 in DNA: TGCGCCAGCAGCCCGGCGGGGAACAATGAGCAGTTCTTC. The chain uses TRBV4-3 and TRBJ2-1; perhaps TRBD2 as D (6 bases). Trimming took 4 bases from V and 5 from J, leaving 9 bases between them. CDR1 LGHNA and CDR2 YSLEER come from the germline V gene. The length of the CDR3 is 13 residues.

CDR3: CASSYLTEETQYF. In DNA, the CDR3 is TGTGCCAGCAGTTACCTAACAGAAGAGACCCAGTACTTC. This chain links TRBV6-5 with TRBJ2-5; D uncertain. Germline-derived CDR1 and CDR2 are MNHEY and SVGAGI. The CDR3 runs to 13 residues. Between the trimmed V and J ends, which lost 2 bases and 3 bases, there was a span of 7 bases.

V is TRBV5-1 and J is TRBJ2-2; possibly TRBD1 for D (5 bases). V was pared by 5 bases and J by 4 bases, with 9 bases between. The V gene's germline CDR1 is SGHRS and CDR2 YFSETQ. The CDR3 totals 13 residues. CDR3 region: CASRIDSTGELFF. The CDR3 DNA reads TGCGCCAGCAGGATAGACAGCACCGGGGAGCTGTTTTTT.

CDR3 amino acids: CASSTRTSGIENIQYF. The CDR3 bases are TGTGCCAGCAGCACTAGGACTAGCGGGATCGAGAACATTCAGTACTTC. The chain combines TRBV21-1 with TRBJ2-4; the table's D gene call, TRBD2, was not cross checked with the DNA. TRBV21-1 is tagged as a pseudogene. There are 16 residues in the CDR3.

CDR3 sequence (DNA): TGTGCCAGCAGTTGGGGGGACAGGAGGCAAGAGACCCAGTACTTC. Protein product: CASSWGDRRQETQYF. The chain joins TRBV12-3 or TRBV12-4 to TRBJ2-5, with 8 bases aligning to TRBD1. Losses at the gene ends were 4 bases for V and 2 bases for J; bases not matched to a gene: 6. The CDR3 is 15 amino acids.

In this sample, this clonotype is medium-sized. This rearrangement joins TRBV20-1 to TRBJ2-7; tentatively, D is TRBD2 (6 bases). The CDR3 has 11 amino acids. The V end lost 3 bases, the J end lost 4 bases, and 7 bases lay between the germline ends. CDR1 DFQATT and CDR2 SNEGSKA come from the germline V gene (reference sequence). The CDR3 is CSARGGYEQYF. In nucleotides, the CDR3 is TGCAGTGCTAGGGGGGGATACGAGCAGTACTTC.

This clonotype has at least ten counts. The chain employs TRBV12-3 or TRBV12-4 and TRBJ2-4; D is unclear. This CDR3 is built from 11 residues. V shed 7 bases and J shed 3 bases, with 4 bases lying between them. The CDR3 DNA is TGTGCCAGCACAGACAAAAACATTCAGTACTTC. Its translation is CASTDKNIQYF.

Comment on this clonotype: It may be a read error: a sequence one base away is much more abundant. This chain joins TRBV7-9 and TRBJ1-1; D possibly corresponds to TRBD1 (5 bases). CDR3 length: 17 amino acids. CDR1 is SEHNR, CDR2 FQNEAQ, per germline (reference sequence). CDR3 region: CASSLMAGADPSTGAFF. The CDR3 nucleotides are TGTGCCAGCAGCTTAATGGCCGGGGCCGACCCATCCACTGGAGCTTTCTTT.

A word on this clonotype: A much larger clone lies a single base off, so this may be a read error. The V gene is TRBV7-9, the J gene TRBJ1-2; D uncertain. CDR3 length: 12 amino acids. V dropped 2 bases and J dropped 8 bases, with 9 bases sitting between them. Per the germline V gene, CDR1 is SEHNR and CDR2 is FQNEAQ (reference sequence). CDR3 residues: CASSLMTWGYTF. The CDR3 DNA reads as TGTGCCAGCAGCTTAATGACGTGGGGCTACACCTTC.

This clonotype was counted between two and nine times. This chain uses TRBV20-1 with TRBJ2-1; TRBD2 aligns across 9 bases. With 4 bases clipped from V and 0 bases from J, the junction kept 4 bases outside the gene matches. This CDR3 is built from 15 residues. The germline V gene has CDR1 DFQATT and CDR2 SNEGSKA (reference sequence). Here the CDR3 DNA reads TGCAGTGCTATCCTTAGCGGGAGCTCCTACAATGAGCAGTTCTTC. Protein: CSAILSGSSYNEQFF.

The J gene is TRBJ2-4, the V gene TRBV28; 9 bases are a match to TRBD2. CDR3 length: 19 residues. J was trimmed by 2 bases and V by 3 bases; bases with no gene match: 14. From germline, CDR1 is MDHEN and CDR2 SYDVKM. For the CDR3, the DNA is TGTGCCAGCAGTTTTTATTATAGCGGGAGTCACGGGACCAAAAACATTCAGTACTTC. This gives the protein CASSFYYSGSHGTKNIQYF.

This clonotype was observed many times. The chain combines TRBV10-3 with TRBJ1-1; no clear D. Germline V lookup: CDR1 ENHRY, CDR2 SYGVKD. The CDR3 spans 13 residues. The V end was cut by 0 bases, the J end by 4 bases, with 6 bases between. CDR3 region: CAISESRSTEAFF. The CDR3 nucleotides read TGTGCCATCAGTGAGTCGAGGAGCACTGAAGCTTTCTTT.

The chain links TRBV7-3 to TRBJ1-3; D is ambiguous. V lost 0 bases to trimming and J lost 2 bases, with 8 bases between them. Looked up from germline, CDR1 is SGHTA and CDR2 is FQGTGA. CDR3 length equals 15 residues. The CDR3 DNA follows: TGTGCCAGCAGCTTAACGTCGGGAGCTGGAAACACCATATATTTT. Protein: CASSLTSGAGNTIYF.

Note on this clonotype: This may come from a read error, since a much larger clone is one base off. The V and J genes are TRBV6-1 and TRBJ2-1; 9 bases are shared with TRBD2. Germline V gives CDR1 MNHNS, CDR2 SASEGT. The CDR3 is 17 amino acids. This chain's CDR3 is CVSSYSFGGGANNEQFF. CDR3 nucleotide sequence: TGTGTCAGCAGTTACTCGTTCGGCGGGGGGGCCAACAATGAGCAGTTCTTC.

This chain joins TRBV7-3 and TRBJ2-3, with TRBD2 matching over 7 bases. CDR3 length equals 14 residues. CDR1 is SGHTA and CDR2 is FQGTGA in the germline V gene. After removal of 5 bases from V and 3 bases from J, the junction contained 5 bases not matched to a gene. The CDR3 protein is CASSLSGKTDTQYF. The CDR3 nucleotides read TGTGCCAGCAGCCTAAGCGGGAAGACAGATACGCAGTATTTT. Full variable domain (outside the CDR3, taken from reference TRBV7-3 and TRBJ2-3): GAGVSQTPSNKVTEKGKYVELRCDPISGHTALYWYRQSLGQGPEFLIYFQGTGAADDSGLPNDRFFAVRPEGSVSTLKIQRTERGDSAVYLCASSLSGKTDTQYFGPGTRLTVL.

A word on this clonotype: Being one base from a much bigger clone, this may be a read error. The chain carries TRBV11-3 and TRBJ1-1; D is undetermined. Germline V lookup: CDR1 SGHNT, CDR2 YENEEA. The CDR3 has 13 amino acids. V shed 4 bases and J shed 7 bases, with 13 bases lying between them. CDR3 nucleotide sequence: TGTGCCAGCAGCTGGAGTGACTCTATTGAAGCTTTCTTT. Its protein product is CASSWSDSIEAFF.

DNA for the CDR3: TGTGCCATCGGGCCCCAGAACACTGAAGCTTTCTTT. Translation: CAIGPQNTEAFF. The chain employs TRBV10-3 and TRBJ1-1, with unresolved D. The CDR3 runs 12 residues. Per the germline V gene, CDR1 is ENHRY and CDR2 is SYGVKD. Deletions cut 8 bases from V and 1 base from J, with 8 bases between.

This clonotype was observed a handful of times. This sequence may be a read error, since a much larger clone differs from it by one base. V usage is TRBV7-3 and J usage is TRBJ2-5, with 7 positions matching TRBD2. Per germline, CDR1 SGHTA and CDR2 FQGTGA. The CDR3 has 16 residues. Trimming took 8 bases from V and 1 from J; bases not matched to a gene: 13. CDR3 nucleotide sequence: TGTGCCAGCGGCCCCTTCGGGGGGACGACCCAAGAGACCCAGTACTTC. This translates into CASGPFGGTTQETQYF.

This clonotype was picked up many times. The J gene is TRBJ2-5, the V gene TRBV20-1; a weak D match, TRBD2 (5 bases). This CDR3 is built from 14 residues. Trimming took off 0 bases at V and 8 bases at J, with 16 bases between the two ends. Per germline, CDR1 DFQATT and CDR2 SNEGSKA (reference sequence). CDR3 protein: CSARDLGSAGTQYF. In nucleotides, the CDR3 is TGCAGTGCTAGAGATCTGGGTAGCGCTGGCACCCAGTACTTC.

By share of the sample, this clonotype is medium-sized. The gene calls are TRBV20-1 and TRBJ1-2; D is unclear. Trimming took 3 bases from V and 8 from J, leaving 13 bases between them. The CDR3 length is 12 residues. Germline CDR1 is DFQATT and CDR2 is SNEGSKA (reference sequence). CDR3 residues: CSASVRLGGYTF. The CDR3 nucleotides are TGCAGTGCTAGCGTGAGACTGGGAGGCTACACCTTC.

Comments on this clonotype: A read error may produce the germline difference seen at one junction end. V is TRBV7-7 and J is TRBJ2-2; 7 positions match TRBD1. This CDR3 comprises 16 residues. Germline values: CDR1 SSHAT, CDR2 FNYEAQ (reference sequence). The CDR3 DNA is TGTGCTAGCAGCTTAGTCGGGACAGCTTCCACCGGGGAGCTGTTTTTT. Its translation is CASSLVGTASTGELFF. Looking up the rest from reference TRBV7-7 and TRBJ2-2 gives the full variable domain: GAGVSQSPRYKVTKRGQDVTLRCDPISSHATLYWYQQALGQGPEFLTYFNYEAQPDKSGLPSDRFSAERPEGSISTLTIQRTEQRDSAMYRCASSLVGTASTGELFFGEGSRLTVL.